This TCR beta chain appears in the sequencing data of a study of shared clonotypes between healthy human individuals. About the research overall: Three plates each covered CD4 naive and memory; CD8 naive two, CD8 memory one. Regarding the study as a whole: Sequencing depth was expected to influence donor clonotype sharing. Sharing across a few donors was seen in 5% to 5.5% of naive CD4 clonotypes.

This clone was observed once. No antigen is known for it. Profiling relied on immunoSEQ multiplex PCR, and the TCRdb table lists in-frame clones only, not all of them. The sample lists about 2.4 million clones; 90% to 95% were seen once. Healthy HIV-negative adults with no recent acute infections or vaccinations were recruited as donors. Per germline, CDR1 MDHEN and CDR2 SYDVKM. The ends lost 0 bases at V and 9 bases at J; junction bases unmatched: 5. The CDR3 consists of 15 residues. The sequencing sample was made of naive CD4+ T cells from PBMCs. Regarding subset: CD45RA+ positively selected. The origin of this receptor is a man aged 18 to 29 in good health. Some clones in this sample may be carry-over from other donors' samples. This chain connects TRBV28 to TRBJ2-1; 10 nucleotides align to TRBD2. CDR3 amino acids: CASSLWGLAPSEQFF. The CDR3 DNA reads TGTGCCAGCAGTTTATGGGGACTAGCGCCCTCTGAGCAGTTCTTC.